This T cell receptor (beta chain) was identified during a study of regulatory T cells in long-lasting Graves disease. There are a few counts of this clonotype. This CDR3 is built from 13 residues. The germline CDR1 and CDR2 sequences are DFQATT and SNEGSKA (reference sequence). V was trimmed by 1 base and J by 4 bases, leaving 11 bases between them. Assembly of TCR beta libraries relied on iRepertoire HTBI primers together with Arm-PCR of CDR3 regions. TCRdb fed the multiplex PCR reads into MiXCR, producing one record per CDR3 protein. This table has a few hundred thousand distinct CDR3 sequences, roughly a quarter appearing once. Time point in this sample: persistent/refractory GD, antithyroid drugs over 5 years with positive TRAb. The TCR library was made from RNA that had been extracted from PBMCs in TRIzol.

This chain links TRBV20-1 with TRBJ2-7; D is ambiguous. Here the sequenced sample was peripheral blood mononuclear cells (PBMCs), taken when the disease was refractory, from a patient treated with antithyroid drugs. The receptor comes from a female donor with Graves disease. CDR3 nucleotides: TGCAGTGCTAGAGGGGTAACTTATTACGAGCAGTACTTC. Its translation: CSARGVTYYEQYF.